The TCR beta chain described here comes from a study of cytomegalovirus exposure and HLA in healthy donors. Study observations and caveats: Using the classifier, cytomegalovirus status was reportedly diagnosed with high specificity and sensitivity. Some segments of the V type, notably TRBV6-2 and TRBV6-3, were excluded as indistinguishable. About 87% or about 30% of the time was how often most TCR beta V segments were productive, according to an earlier analysis.

A multiplex PCR was run with 60 Vbeta primers and 13 Jbeta primers. Method: immunoSEQ multiplex PCR; TCRdb's copy keeps in-frame clones and lacks some. The sample table includes just over 60,000 clones. Nominally healthy donors were sampled, though unrecorded immune exposures were likely. Germline lookup yields CDR1 MNHNS and CDR2 SASEGT. V was cut by 4 bases and J by 2 bases, with 9 bases left in between. This CDR3 is 13 amino acids long. About this clone itself: As yet, its antigen is unknown.

The clonotype was recovered from a man in his thirties or forties in good health and CMV-seropositive. The chain links TRBV6-1 to TRBJ2-7; no clear D. Sequencing used PBMCs. In DNA, the CDR3 is TGTGCCAGCAGTGTGGGCCACCCCTACGAGCAGTACTTC. It specifies CASSVGHPYEQYF.